The 16 T cell receptor beta chains below all came from one sample that was sequenced in a study of cytomegalovirus exposure and HLA in healthy donors. The primer mix had 60 Vbeta and 13 Jbeta primers. Assay: immunoSEQ multiplex PCR; the TCRdb copy retains only in-frame clones and omits some. The sample contains about 34,000 clones, around 82% of which appear only once. Sequencing was performed on PBMCs. These receptors were collected from a woman between 18 and 29 years old in good health and CMV-seropositive.

The chain employs TRBV7-6 and TRBJ2-7; 11 bases align to TRBD2. The CDR3 totals 16 residues. The V gene's germline CDR1 is SGHVS and CDR2 FNYEAQ. V was pared by 4 bases and J by 6 bases, with 11 bases of the junction left unmatched. The CDR3 loop reads CASSSSSLAGGGEQYF. In DNA form, the CDR3 reads TGTGCCAGCAGCTCTAGTAGCCTAGCGGGGGGAGGCGAGCAGTACTTC.

With regard to this clone: Different DNA sequences within this sample yield the same CDR3. The V and J genes are TRBV6-4 and TRBJ2-1; 9 bases map to TRBD1. V shed 0 bases, J shed 3 bases, and the junction held 0 bases outside the gene matches. This CDR3 spans 15 amino acids. Germline V gene data show CDR1 as MRHNA and CDR2 as SNTAGT. DNA of the CDR3: TGTGCCAGCAGTGACTCGACAGGGGGCTACAATGAGCAGTTCTTC. Translating gives CASSDSTGGYNEQFF.

V gene TRBV13 combines with J gene TRBJ2-7; 9 bases map to TRBD2. V shed 0 bases and J 2 bases; nucleotides not matched to a gene: 5. This CDR3 is built from 16 residues. Germline CDR1 PRHDT, CDR2 FYEKMQ (reference sequence). CDR3 in amino acids: CASSLGASGETYEQYF. The CDR3 DNA reads TGTGCCAGCAGCTTAGGAGCTAGCGGGGAAACCTACGAGCAGTACTTC. Full variable domain (remainder filled in from reference TRBV13 and TRBJ2-7): AAGVIQSPRHLIKEKRETATLKCYPIPRHDTVYWYQQGPGQDPQFLISFYEKMQSDKGSIPDRFSAQQFSDYHSELNMSSLELGDSALYFCASSLGASGETYEQYFGPGTRLTVT.

The CDR3 DNA sequence: TGCGCCAGCAGCGCCGTCGCTACGGGAGCAACCTACGAGCAGTACTTC. Amino acid sequence: CASSAVATGATYEQYF. The chain has TRBV5-1 and TRBJ2-7; possibly TRBD2 for D (6 bases). The V end lost 4 bases, the J end lost 2 bases, and 19 bases lay between the germline ends. Germline V gene data show CDR1 as SGHRS and CDR2 as YFSETQ. This CDR3 has 16 amino acids.

J is TRBJ2-2 and V is TRBV30, with 9 bases matching TRBD2. The V gene's germline CDR1 is GTSNPN and CDR2 SVGIG (reference sequence). The junction had 9 bases not matched to a gene; V was cut back by 4 bases and J by 3 bases. The CDR3 covers 16 residues. CDR3 residues: CAWIYRAGGDTGELFF. For the CDR3, the DNA is TGTGCCTGGATTTATAGGGCGGGAGGGGACACCGGGGAGCTGTTTTTT. The full variable domain, rest sourced from reference TRBV30 and TRBJ2-2, is SQTIHQWPATLVQPVGSPLSLECTVEGTSNPNLYWYRQAAGRGLQLLFYSVGIGQISSEVPQNLSASRPQDRQFILSSKKLLLSDSGFYLCAWIYRAGGDTGELFFGEGSRLTVL.

The rearrangement uses TRBV12-5 and TRBJ2-3; TRBD2 aligns across 7 bases. CDR1 is LGHNT and CDR2 is FRNRAP in the germline V gene. Losses at the gene ends were 3 bases for V and 1 base for J; bases not matched to a gene: 4. The length of the CDR3 is 15 residues. The CDR3 sequence is CASGLVLAGTDTQYF. The CDR3 nucleotides read TGTGCTAGTGGTTTAGTCCTAGCGGGCACAGATACGCAGTATTTT.

The V gene is TRBV18, the J gene TRBJ2-1, with D maybe TRBD1 (5 bases). This CDR3 region has 12 residues. Germline V gene lookup returns CDR1 KGHSH and CDR2 LQKENI. Trimming stripped 4 bases from V and 8 bases from J, with 9 bases between. The CDR3 loop reads CASSRQGDEQFF. The CDR3 DNA reads TGTGCCAGCTCACGGCAGGGCGATGAGCAGTTCTTC. Full variable domain (missing parts from reference TRBV18 and TRBJ2-1): NAGVMQNPRHLVRRRGQEARLRCSPMKGHSHVYWYRQLPEEGLKFMVYLQKENIIDESGMPKERFSAEFPKEGPSILRIQQVVRGDSAAYFCASSRQGDEQFFGPGTRLTVL.

The sample holds a few counts of this clone. This chain's CDR3 is CASSLQGVLGGYTF. Here the CDR3 DNA reads TGTGCCAGCAGCCTACAGGGGGTCCTGGGCGGCTACACCTTC. V and J are TRBV5-6 and TRBJ1-2, with 8 positions matching TRBD1. CDR1 and CDR2 (germline): SGHDT, YYEEEE. The CDR3 length is 14 residues. The V gene end was trimmed by 4 bases and the J gene end by 8 bases; junction bases not matched to a gene: 10.

Only one count was recorded for this clone. V is TRBV11-2 and J is TRBJ2-7; D is uncertain. The CDR3 has 16 amino acids. V was cut by 0 bases and J by 2 bases, with 14 bases left in between. Germline CDR1 and CDR2: SGHAT and FQNNGV. CDR3: CASSLDSAVMTYEQYF. The CDR3, as DNA: TGTGCCAGCAGCTTAGATTCGGCGGTCATGACCTACGAGCAGTACTTC.

This clone was seen just once. The CDR3 loop is CASSSLAGITDTQYF. CDR3 sequence (DNA): TGTGCCAGCAGTTCGCTAGCGGGGATCACAGATACGCAGTATTTT. V is TRBV28 and J is TRBJ2-3; 9 positions agree with TRBD2. After removal of 4 bases from V and 2 bases from J, the junction contained 4 bases not matched to a gene. This CDR3 spans 15 amino acids. Germline V gives CDR1 MDHEN, CDR2 SYDVKM. The variable domain in full, completed from reference TRBV28 and TRBJ2-3, reads DVKVTQSSRYLVKRTGEKVFLECVQDMDHENMFWYRQDPGLGLRLIYFSYDVKMKEKGDIPEGYSVSREKKERFSLILESASTNQTSMYLCASSSLAGITDTQYFGPGTRLTVL.

The chain is built from TRBV7-9 and TRBJ1-2; D is possibly TRBD1 (6 bases). V was trimmed by 5 bases and J by 3 bases, leaving 16 bases between them. CDR1 is SEHNR and CDR2 is FQNEAQ in the germline V gene (reference sequence). The CDR3 is made up of 15 amino acids. The CDR3 here is CASSHPGAPYYGYTF. Written as DNA, the CDR3 is TGTGCCAGCAGCCACCCAGGGGCGCCTTACTATGGCTACACCTTC. Variable domain in full (rest from reference TRBV7-9 and TRBJ1-2): DTGVSQNPRHKITKRGQNVTFRCDPISEHNRLYWYRQTLGQGPEFLTYFQNEAQLEKSRLLSDRFSAERPKGSFSTLEIQRTEQGDSAMYLCASSHPGAPYYGYTFGSGTRLTVV.

The sample holds a few counts of this clone. V usage is TRBV4-3 and J usage is TRBJ2-6; 10 positions match TRBD1. Looked up from germline, CDR1 is LGHNA and CDR2 is YSLEER. The ends lost 3 bases at V and 4 bases at J; junction bases unmatched: 9. The CDR3 is 18 residues long. In DNA, the CDR3 is TGCGCCAGCAGCCAGGCCGGGACAGGGGTTACCGGGGCCAACGTCCTGACTTTC. It yields the protein CASSQAGTGVTGANVLTF.

The chain recombines TRBV9 with TRBJ1-5; D unresolved. The V end was cut by 2 bases, the J end by 4 bases, with 13 bases between. The CDR3 totals 15 residues. The germline CDR1 and CDR2 sequences are SGDLS and YYNGEE. The DNA for the CDR3 is TGTGCCAGCAGCGTCTCCGGGTTTCGAAATCAGCCCCAGCATTTT. Protein product: CASSVSGFRNQPQHF.

The rearrangement joins TRBV9 to TRBJ2-7; 10 bases agree with TRBD2. With V trimmed by 4 bases and J by 9 bases, 13 bases remained unmatched. The CDR3 runs to 15 residues. The germline V gene has CDR1 SGDLS and CDR2 YYNGEE. Here the CDR3 reads CASSPLAGGIGGQYF. For the CDR3, the DNA is TGTGCCAGCAGCCCATTAGCGGGAGGTATCGGCGGGCAGTACTTC.

This clone was observed a handful of times. The chain combines TRBV28 with TRBJ2-3; 7 nucleotides line up with TRBD1. The CDR3 totals 15 residues. Germline V gives CDR1 MDHEN, CDR2 SYDVKM. V was clipped by 6 bases and J by 0 bases; unmatched bases: 6. CDR3 in DNA: TGTGCCAGCAGACTCGGGACAGCCAGCACAGATACGCAGTATTTT. Encoded protein: CASRLGTASTDTQYF.

The J gene is TRBJ2-3, the V gene TRBV7-6; TRBD1 agrees at 10 bases. The V segment lost 3 bases and the J segment 2 bases; nucleotides outside the gene matches: 11. Germline loops: CDR1 SGHVS, CDR2 FNYEAQ. The CDR3 has 18 amino acids. The CDR3 loop is CASSFPNEGQGPTDTQYF. For the CDR3, the DNA is TGTGCCAGCAGCTTCCCGAACGAGGGACAGGGGCCCACAGATACGCAGTATTTT.